A single TCR beta chain is shown here with its context. The data are from a study of blood T cell repertoires in COVID-19. J gave up 6 bases and V 4 bases, and 3 bases lay outside the gene matches. The CDR3 runs 12 residues. Germline V gives CDR1 SGHRS, CDR2 YFSETQ. Sequencing was performed with immunoSEQ multiplex PCR; in TCRdb, only in-frame clones are kept and a portion is missing. The table includes 150,000 to 200,000 clones, just under 85% detected once. Material for sequencing was peripheral blood. The source is a middle-aged man who had recovered from COVID-19. The rearrangement joins TRBV5-1 to TRBJ2-5; 7 bases are a match to TRBD1. CDR3 sequence reads: CASSPDRKTQYF. The CDR3 nucleotides are TGCGCCAGCAGCCCGGACAGGAAGACCCAGTACTTC.